This entry lists 15 T cell receptor beta chains sequenced from one sample in a study of a mutant IDH1 vaccine in newly diagnosed glioma. The table came from immunoSEQ multiplex PCR; TCRdb's copy has only in-frame clones and leaves some out. Of fewer than 35,000 clones in the sample, about three quarters were seen once. Time point of the sample: week 35, safety follow-up. Vaccination used 300 ug of mutant IDH1 20-mer peptide per dose, with topical imiquimod. No antigen has been identified for these receptors. The sample was PBMCs, taken from a glioma patient whose treatment included an IDH1 peptide vaccine. The receptors shown here come from a man aged 50 to 60 with glioma.

The CDR3 bases are TGTGCCAGCAGTGATCACAGGGGTTCCTACGAGCAGTACTTC. Amino acid sequence: CASSDHRGSYEQYF. The chain links TRBV2 to TRBJ2-7; 7 positions agree with TRBD1. J was trimmed by 1 base and V by 3 bases; bases with no gene match: 3. There are 14 residues in the CDR3. The germline gives CDR1 SNHLY, CDR2 FYNNEI.

The J gene is TRBJ1-1, the V gene TRBV19; 7 bases agree with TRBD1. Looked up from germline, CDR1 is LNHDA and CDR2 is SQIVND (reference sequence). The V and J ends lost 7 bases and 6 bases, in that order; junction bases with no gene match: 5. CDR3 size: 12 residues. The CDR3 sequence: CASNRGTSEAFF. The CDR3 DNA reads as TGTGCCAGTAACAGGGGTACGTCTGAAGCTTTCTTT.

This chain links TRBV2 with TRBJ2-3; 11 bases map to TRBD2. Germline CDR1 reads SNHLY; CDR2 reads FYNNEI. CDR3 size: 15 residues. Germline trimming cut 4 bases from V and 6 bases from J; bases unmatched to any gene: 6. CDR3 in amino acids: CASSGVAGGRDTQYF. CDR3 in DNA: TGTGCCAGCAGTGGCGTAGCGGGAGGGAGGGATACGCAGTATTTT.

CDR3 coding DNA: TGTGCCAGCAGCTTCCGGGGCGGGAACTCCTACAATGAGCAGTTCTTC. Protein product: CASSFRGGNSYNEQFF. The J gene is TRBJ2-1, the V gene TRBV5-6; tentative D call: TRBD2 (6 bases). Germline assignment: CDR1 SGHDT and CDR2 YYEEEE. Deletions cut 2 bases from V and 0 bases from J, with 12 bases between. This CDR3 region has 16 residues.

The V and J genes are TRBV4-3 and TRBJ1-1; D is undetermined. The V gene's germline CDR1 is LGHNA and CDR2 YSLEER. The CDR3 spans 15 residues. The V end was cut by 4 bases, the J end by 6 bases, with 18 bases between. The chain's CDR3 is CASSRTAAESSEAFF. As DNA, the CDR3 is TGCGCCAGCAGCCGGACCGCGGCAGAATCTTCTGAAGCTTTCTTT.

J is TRBJ1-2 and V is TRBV4-1; 8 nucleotides match TRBD1. The V and J ends lost 3 bases and 2 bases, in that order; junction bases with no gene match: 14. CDR3 length: 18 residues. Germline CDR1 MGHRA, CDR2 YSYEKL. The CDR3 region is CASSQTLVGTGRNYGYTF. The CDR3 bases are TGCGCCAGCAGCCAGACATTAGTAGGGACAGGTAGAAACTATGGCTACACCTTC.

This chain connects TRBV5-1 to TRBJ2-3, with D uncertain. Germline V CDR1 and CDR2: SGHRS, YFSETQ. V dropped 2 bases and J dropped 4 bases, with 14 bases sitting between them. This CDR3 is 15 amino acids long. The CDR3: CASSFSRLSADTQYF. DNA of the CDR3: TGCGCCAGCAGCTTCTCCAGACTCTCCGCAGATACGCAGTATTTT. The full variable domain, in which reference TRBV5-1 and TRBJ2-3 provide the parts outside the CDR3, is KAGVTQTPRYLIKTRGQQVTLSCSPISGHRSVSWYQQTPGQGLQFLFEYFSETQRNKGNFPGRFSGRQFSNSRSEMNVSTLELGDSALYLCASSFSRLSADTQYFGPGTRLTVL.

The rearrangement uses TRBV29-1 and TRBJ2-2, with 7 bases matching TRBD1. From germline, CDR1 is SQVTM and CDR2 ANQGSEA. The J segment lost 5 bases and the V segment lost 4 bases, leaving 7 bases of the junction unmatched. CDR3 length: 14 amino acids. The CDR3 DNA reads TGCAGCGTTGGAGGGACAGAGTTGACCGGGGAGCTGTTTTTT. Translated: CSVGGTELTGELFF.

This chain links TRBV19 with TRBJ1-5; D may be TRBD1 (6 bases). Germline values: CDR1 LNHDA, CDR2 SQIVND (reference sequence). V lost 8 bases and J 4 bases, leaving 18 bases between the germline ends. This CDR3 is 15 amino acids long. The CDR3 DNA follows: TGTGCCAGTTCTTCAACAGGGAACTCGAATCAGCCCCAGCATTTT. Translated: CASSSTGNSNQPQHF. Full variable domain (rest looked up from reference TRBV19 and TRBJ1-5): DGGITQSPKYLFRKEGQNVTLSCEQNLNHDAMYWYRQDPGQGLRLIYYSQIVNDFQKGDIAEGYSVSREKKESFPLTVTSAQKNPTAFYLCASSSTGNSNQPQHFGDGTRLSIL.

The chain carries TRBV7-9 and TRBJ1-1; the D gene is possibly TRBD1 (6 bases). V was trimmed by 5 bases and J by 0 bases, leaving 10 bases between them. The germline V gene has CDR1 SEHNR and CDR2 FQNEAQ (reference sequence). CDR3 length: 14 amino acids. The CDR3 bases are TGTGCCAGCAGCCGACAGGCCCTGAACACTGAAGCTTTCTTT. Protein: CASSRQALNTEAFF.

The chain links TRBV2 to TRBJ2-7, with TRBD1 matching over 9 bases. Trimming cost V 8 bases and J 0 bases; bases outside gene matches: 8. The CDR3 contains 15 residues. Germline CDR1 and CDR2: SNHLY and FYNNEI. The CDR3 loop is CASFAGQGISYEQYF. The DNA of the CDR3 is TGTGCCAGCTTCGCGGGACAGGGCATCTCCTACGAGCAGTACTTC.

This clone qualifies as medium-sized. The rearrangement joins TRBV6-4 to TRBJ2-3, with 11 bases identical to TRBD2. V dropped 6 bases and J dropped 5; count of bases not matched to a gene: 7. CDR3 length equals 15 residues. Germline V gene lookup returns CDR1 MRHNA and CDR2 SNTAGT. The CDR3 DNA is TGTGCCAGCAGCCTGACTAGCGGGACGGGAGATACGCAGTATTTT. Translating it yields CASSLTSGTGDTQYF.

The chain joins TRBV15 to TRBJ1-1; weak D call: TRBD1 (5 bases). CDR1 and CDR2 from the germline V gene are LNHNV and YYDKDF (reference sequence). The CDR3 is 15 residues long. V lost 1 base, J lost 4 bases, and 13 bases lay in between. The CDR3 loop is CATSRGGSGSTEAFF. In DNA, the CDR3 is TGTGCCACCAGCAGAGGAGGGTCAGGGAGCACTGAAGCTTTCTTT. The full variable domain, with the rest looked up from reference TRBV15 and TRBJ1-1, is DAMVIQNPRYQVTQFGKPVTLSCSQTLNHNVMYWYQQKSSQAPKLLFHYYDKDFNNEADTPDNFQSRRPNTSFCFLDIRSPGLGDTAMYLCATSRGGSGSTEAFFGQGTRLTVV.

In DNA form, the CDR3 reads TGTGCCAGCAGCCCAACAGGGCTCGGGGTAAATGAGCAGTTCTTC. Its protein product is CASSPTGLGVNEQFF. The rearrangement links TRBV7-6 to TRBJ2-1, with a weak D call TRBD1 (6 bases). CDR3 length: 15 amino acids. Germline loops: CDR1 SGHVS, CDR2 FNYEAQ. Trimming left V 5 bases short and J 7 bases short, with 18 bases between. Complete variable domain (other parts from reference TRBV7-6 and TRBJ2-1): GAGVSQSPRYKVTKRGQDVALRCDPISGHVSLYWYRQALGQGPEFLTYFNYEAQQDKSGLPNDRFSAERPEGSISTLTIQRTEQRDSAMYRCASSPTGLGVNEQFFGPGTRLTVL.

The V and J genes are TRBV11-3 and TRBJ1-1, with D tentatively TRBD1 (6 bases). V shed 1 base and J shed 0 bases, with 12 bases lying between them. The germline V gene encodes CDR1 SGHNT and CDR2 YENEEA. The CDR3 spans 16 residues. The CDR3 here is CASSLGGHFMNTEAFF. DNA for the CDR3: TGTGCCAGCAGCTTAGGGGGACACTTCATGAACACTGAAGCTTTCTTT. The whole variable domain, filled in from reference TRBV11-3 and TRBJ1-1, reads EAGVVQSPRYKIIEKKQPVAFWCNPISGHNTLYWYLQNLGQGPELLIRYENEEAVDDSQLPKDRFSAERLKGVDSTLKIQPAELGDSAVYLCASSLGGHFMNTEAFFGQGTRLTVV.